This T cell receptor (beta chain) is from a study of blood T cell repertoires in COVID-19 (TCRdb year 2020). Background for the entire study: The collaborator samples originated in the United States, Italy and Spain and spanned the acute and convalescent phases of COVID-19. Deeply sampled blood TCRbeta repertoires from subjects exposed to, actively infected with, or recovered from COVID-19 were included in the dataset. Where available, HLA class I and class II types were obtained from metadata supplied by the sample provider rather than from assay-based typing. A freely available public database, intended as a resource for researchers studying the immune response to SARS-CoV-2, is where the repertoires were released. The prospective study material was composed of cDNA or gDNA derived from T cells, B-cell-depleted T cells, or PBMCs. Sample metadata almost always included a de-identified subject ID, COVID-19 status, age in years and sex. Samples came from the ongoing ImmuneRACE study (first 160 participants) plus 1,254 subjects from 6 global collaborators.

TCRbeta CDR3 regions were amplified from genomic DNA by means of the immunoSEQ Assay, a bias-controlled multiplex PCR. For the original study's pipeline: The number of nucleated cells in each sample was estimated by amplification of reference gene primers within the assay. To quantify the absolute abundance of each unique TCRbeta CDR3 rearrangement, sequence reads were collapsed and filtered. For each sample, productive Simpson clonality was calculated as the square root of Simpson's diversity index over productive rearrangements. In TCRdb, the immuneACCESS table is reduced to in-frame sequences with V and J assigned. These tables do not hold every clone; where another copy was compared, an unresolved V gene accounts for under half, and the others remain unexplained. D and trimming were read from the DNA, whereas the V and J calls and clone size are those reported in that table. In this sample the table shows 140,000 to 150,000 clones, 75% to 85% of which occur a single time. 7% to 10% of the sample goes to the ten largest clones.

Each collaborating institution followed its own protocols to collect whole blood in K2EDTA tubes. Collaborator samples were shipped for TCRbeta analysis as frozen whole blood, isolated PBMCs, or DNA extracted from either sample type. CDR1 and CDR2, per the germline V gene (reference sequence), are LNHDA and SQIVND. The CDR3, cysteine through phenylalanine, is 16 amino acids long. Only the CDR3 portion is preserved as DNA: 48 bases, with reading frame beginning at the first base. V is cut by 2 bases and J by 0 bases, and the space between the germline ends is 11 bases. As for this clone: What this receptor recognizes is not known. No much larger clone exists at a distance of one base, and base qualities are not known.

What the research found in general, with its limitations: The amount of clinical and demographic metadata varied by source and participant and was provided uncurated.

This TCR was sampled from a human donor with acute or convalescent COVID-19. The donor label of this sample is uncertain. This chain is built from TRBV19 and TRBJ1-5, with a weak D call of TRBD1 (5 bases match). Sequencing was carried out using peripheral blood. The DNA reads TGTGCCAGTAGTATACGATCGACAGTTAGCAATCAGCCCCAGCATTTT. Its product reads: CASSIRSTVSNQPQHF.